This TCR beta chain was recovered during a study of blood T cell repertoires in COVID-19. Study context: Samples taken during acute and convalescent COVID-19 were collected in the United States, Italy and Spain. Sources were T cells, B-cell-depleted T cells, or PBMCs; the material itself was cDNA or gDNA.

This CDR3 has 13 residues. Looked up from germline, CDR1 is LNHDA and CDR2 is SQIVND (reference sequence). The germline V and J ends were trimmed by 1 base and 3 bases, with 4 bases remaining between them. Study processing details: Amplification of reference gene primers was used by the study to estimate nucleated cell counts. The protocol was immunoSEQ multiplex PCR, while the TCRdb copy is restricted to in-frame clones and leaves out a portion. V and J calls and clone size are copied from that table; D and trimming were computed from the DNA. The table lists fewer than 50,000 clones, 70% to 90% of them singletons.

Sequenced: peripheral blood. The clonotype was recovered from a man in his fifties with active COVID-19. The V gene is TRBV19, the J gene TRBJ2-1; D unclear. The CDR3 loop reads CASSIAVYNEQFF. Here the CDR3 DNA reads TGTGCCAGTAGTATAGCAGTCTACAATGAGCAGTTCTTC. The complete variable domain, with remaining parts taken from reference TRBV19 and TRBJ2-1, reads DGGITQSPKYLFRKEGQNVTLSCEQNLNHDAMYWYRQDPGQGLRLIYYSQIVNDFQKGDIAEGYSVSREKKESFPLTVTSAQKNPTAFYLCASSIAVYNEQFFGPGTRLTVL.